These 16 T cell receptor beta chains came from one sample sequenced in a study of CXCR3-negative and CXCR3-positive naive CD8 T cells. Via 5' RACE with UMI labels, TRB cDNA libraries were prepared. Reanalyzing the 5' RACE reads, TCRdb keeps one entry per CDR3 protein, without DNA. This repertoire includes about 5,500 distinct CDR3 sequences. The sample comprised naive CXCR3- CD8+ T cells from blood. Sample subset: CD45RO-CCR7+CD27+CD95- naive CD8+ T cells lacking CXCR3 (TNR3-). The receptors derive from a human donor in good health. Some clones in this sample may be carry-over from other donors' samples.

Judged by frequency, this clonotype is medium-sized. This chain links TRBV20-1 with TRBJ2-1; the TCRdb call, TRBD2, lacks DNA for checking. This CDR3 region has 15 residues. Germline V gene sequence: CDR1 DFQATT, CDR2 SNEGSKA (reference sequence). CDR3 amino acids: CSAHQAGGYLDEQFF.

Considering frequency, this clonotype is medium-sized. The chain employs TRBV14 and TRBJ2-3. Germline V gives CDR1 SGHDN, CDR2 FVKESK. The CDR3 totals 16 residues. The CDR3 sequence is CASSQDGGSGTDTQYF. The full variable domain, in which reference TRBV14 and TRBJ2-3 provide the parts outside the CDR3, is EAGVTQFPSHSVIEKGQTVTLRCDPISGHDNLYWYRRVMGKEIKFLLHFVKESKQDESGMPNNRFLAERTGGTYSTLKVQPAELEDSGVYFCASSQDGGSGTDTQYFGPGTRLTVL.

Judged by frequency, this clonotype is medium-sized. V and J are TRBV6-2 or TRBV6-3 and TRBJ2-1; TCRdb names TRBD1, which stays unverified in the absence of DNA. Germline CDR1 MNHEY, CDR2 SVGEGT. The CDR3 is 14 amino acids. The CDR3 reads CASSPGQGDNEQFF.

The chain joins TRBV6-1 to TRBJ2-5; TCRdb's D call, TRBD1, is unchecked because there is no DNA. The CDR3 is made up of 14 amino acids. Germline V gene data show CDR1 as MNHNS and CDR2 as SASEGT. The CDR3 loop reads CASSPRDSQETQYF.

Measured by frequency, this clonotype is medium-sized (0.01 to 0.1%). The chain has TRBV6-6 and TRBJ2-1; absent DNA, TCRdb's TRBD1 call cannot be checked. Germline V CDR1 and CDR2: MNHNY, SVGAGI (reference sequence). The CDR3 has 15 residues. The CDR3 is CASSYPRGGGAEQFF.

This sequence joins TRBV6-2 or TRBV6-3 and TRBJ2-1; TCRdb's D call, TRBD2, is unchecked because there is no DNA. This CDR3 is built from 17 residues. CDR1 is MNHEY, CDR2 SVGEGT, per germline. CDR3 residues: CASSYEASGRSYNEQFF.

Measured by frequency, this clonotype is medium-sized. This chain links TRBV12-3 or TRBV12-4 with TRBJ2-5. This CDR3 spans 15 amino acids. The CDR3 here is CASSFALGILQTQYF.

Judged by frequency, this clonotype is medium-sized. The gene calls are TRBV29-1 and TRBJ1-5; TCRdb indicates TRBD1, and absent DNA this call remains unverified. This CDR3 region has 15 residues. Germline V CDR1 and CDR2: SQVTM, ANQGSEA. This CDR3 is CSVKQRDGRNQPQHF.

This clonotype is identified as medium-sized (0.01 to 0.1%) from frequency. The rearrangement joins TRBV20-1 to TRBJ1-6. The length of the CDR3 is 16 residues. Germline V gives CDR1 DFQATT, CDR2 SNEGSKA (reference sequence). The CDR3: CSARDSESSYNSPLHF.

By frequency, this clonotype registers medium-sized. The V call is TRBV29-1, the J call TRBJ2-1. Germline assignment: CDR1 SQVTM and CDR2 ANQGSEA. The CDR3 is 17 residues long. CDR3 residues: CSAIGSMVPDGYNEQFF.

This chain connects TRBV7-9 to TRBJ1-6; TCRdb gives TRBD1 as the D gene, but with no DNA this cannot be confirmed. Germline V CDR1 and CDR2: SEHNR, FQNEAQ (reference sequence). The CDR3 spans 14 residues. CDR3 region: CASRPGNHNSPLHF.

The chain couples TRBV15 to TRBJ2-1; TCRdb proposes TRBD1, but this gene call is untestable without DNA. Germline V gives CDR1 LNHNV, CDR2 YYDKDF (reference sequence). This CDR3 has 14 residues. The CDR3 spells CATSRAREYNEQFF.

Judged by frequency, this clonotype is medium-sized. V gene TRBV7-2 combines with J gene TRBJ2-3; there is no DNA to check the TCRdb D call of TRBD2. Per the germline V gene, CDR1 is SGHTA and CDR2 is FQGNSA. This CDR3 is built from 15 residues. CDR3 loop: CASSLTMALADTQYF. The complete variable domain, with remaining parts taken from reference TRBV7-2 and TRBJ2-3, reads GAGVSQSPSNKVTEKGKDVELRCDPISGHTALYWYRQSLGQGLEFLIYFQGNSAPDKSGLPSDRFSAERTGGSVSTLTIQRTQQEDSAVYLCASSLTMALADTQYFGPGTRLTVL.

This clonotype is deemed medium-sized by its frequency. The chain uses TRBV29-1 and TRBJ2-7. This CDR3 spans 15 amino acids. Germline CDR1 is SQVTM and CDR2 is ANQGSEA. The CDR3 here is CSVFFWVHEAYEQYF.

The genes are TRBV29-1 and TRBJ2-1; the TCRdb D gene call, TRBD1, has no DNA to confirm it. This CDR3 has 14 residues. Germline V gives CDR1 SQVTM, CDR2 ANQGSEA. This CDR3 reads CSATGGVSYNEQFF.

J is TRBJ2-1 and V is TRBV5-1; TCRdb's D call of TRBD2 is untestable without DNA. Germline V gives CDR1 SGHRS, CDR2 YFSETQ. CDR3 length equals 15 residues. CDR3 sequence: CASSLGTSGDNEQFF.